This entry features one T cell receptor (beta chain) sequence. Its target is unknown. The entry originates in a study of shared clonotypes between healthy human individuals. J gave up 7 bases and V 7 bases, and 15 bases lay outside the gene matches. The CDR3 covers 15 residues. From germline, CDR1 is MNHEY and CDR2 SMNVEV (reference sequence). Assay: immunoSEQ multiplex PCR; the TCRdb copy retains only in-frame clones and omits some. The table records hundreds of thousands of clones, around 73% of them present only once. Study results and limitations: In general, naive subsets displayed greater estimated richness than memory subsets did.

Material: memory CD4+ T cells sorted from blood. Noted subset: CD45RA-negative fraction. The clonotype was recovered from a woman in her 30s in good health. This chain connects TRBV27 to TRBJ2-7; 8 positions match TRBD1. Here the CDR3 reads CASNPGGTGIREQYF. CDR3 nucleotide sequence: TGTGCCAGCAACCCAGGAGGGACAGGCATCCGGGAGCAGTACTTC.